This is a list of T cell receptor beta chains from one sample in a study of regulatory T cells in long-lasting Graves disease. TCRdb re-called the multiplex PCR reads with MiXCR, one entry per CDR3 protein. The table includes under 500,000 distinct CDR3 sequences, roughly 17% detected once. This sample was shared with a second study, whose subject was T cells in Graves' hyperthyroidism and ophthalmopathy.

Material: peripheral blood mononuclear cells (PBMCs), obtained at new diagnosis, from a patient treated with antithyroid drugs. The receptor source for this set is a woman in her thirties with Graves disease. Each CDR3 is given with its conserved first and last residue. The D gene is left open where the match is weak. A clone size is listed for some rows: how often the clone was seen (once, few, many), or a class if it is expanded.

V gene: TRBV11-2
D gene: NA
J gene: TRBJ2-3
CDR3 length: 16
clone size: many
CDR3 protein: CASSPRPRVDTDTQYF
CDR3 DNA: TGTGCCAGCAGCCCACGTCCTAGAGTAGACACAGATACGCAGTATTTT

V gene: TRBV9
D gene: TRBD1
J gene: TRBJ1-3
CDR3 length: 17
clone size: few
CDR3 protein: CASSEATGAYSGNTIYF
CDR3 DNA: TGTGCCAGCAGCGAAGCGACAGGGGCCTACTCTGGAAACACCATATATTTT

V gene: TRBV13
D gene: NA
J gene: TRBJ2-2
CDR3 length: 15
clone size: many
CDR3 protein: CASSLVVWGTGELFF
CDR3 DNA: TGTGCCAGCAGCTTAGTGGTGTGGGGCACCGGGGAGCTGTTTTTT

V gene: TRBV7-8
D gene: TRBD2
J gene: TRBJ2-7
CDR3 length: 15
clone size: many
CDR3 protein: CASSLVSGSMYEQYF
CDR3 DNA: TGTGCCAGCAGCTTAGTTAGCGGGAGTATGTACGAGCAGTACTTC

V gene: TRBV19
D gene: TRBD1
J gene: TRBJ2-7
CDR3 length: 14
clone size: NA
CDR3 protein: CASSNLRGHYEQYF
CDR3 DNA: TGTGCCAGTAGTAACCTCAGGGGGCACTACGAGCAGTACTTC

V gene: TRBV7-8
D gene: NA
J gene: TRBJ2-1
CDR3 length: 11
clone size: many
CDR3 protein: CASTWLHEQFF
CDR3 DNA: TGTGCCAGCACTTGGTTGCATGAGCAGTTCTTC

V gene: TRBV7-9
D gene: NA
J gene: TRBJ1-1
CDR3 length: 14
clone size: few
CDR3 protein: CASSHDRLNTEAFF
CDR3 DNA: TGTGCCAGCAGCCACGACAGACTGAACACTGAAGCTTTCTTT

V gene: TRBV30
D gene: NA
J gene: TRBJ1-3
CDR3 length: 14
clone size: NA
CDR3 protein: CAWIPRDPGNTIYF
CDR3 DNA: TGTGCCTGGATCCCGAGGGACCCTGGAAACACCATATATTTT

V gene: TRBV20-1
D gene: NA
J gene: TRBJ1-2
CDR3 length: 13
clone size: NA
CDR3 protein: CSATGTNSYGYTF
CDR3 DNA: TGCAGTGCTACCGGCACGAACTCTTATGGCTACACCTTC

V gene: TRBV20-1
D gene: NA
J gene: TRBJ2-1
CDR3 length: 11
clone size: NA
CDR3 protein: CGASVGRGQFF
CDR3 DNA: TGCGGTGCTAGCGTCGGGAGAGGGCAGTTCTTC

V gene: TRBV19
D gene: NA
J gene: TRBJ2-2
CDR3 length: 15
clone size: NA
CDR3 protein: CASSISTDYTGELFF
CDR3 DNA: TGTGCCAGTAGTATCTCGACAGATTACACCGGGGAGCTGTTTTTT

V gene: TRBV2
D gene: TRBD2
J gene: TRBJ2-7
CDR3 length: 11
clone size: many
CDR3 protein: CASTGTSLMYF
CDR3 DNA: TGTGCCAGCACAGGGACTAGCCTCATGTACTTC

V gene: TRBV7-9
D gene: NA
J gene: TRBJ1-2
CDR3 length: 14
clone size: NA
CDR3 protein: CASSGYGEGVGYTF
CDR3 DNA: TGTGCCAGCAGCGGATACGGGGAAGGGGTTGGCTACACCTTC

V gene: TRBV7-2
D gene: NA
J gene: TRBJ2-7
CDR3 length: 12
clone size: many
CDR3 protein: CASSFGRSEQYF
CDR3 DNA: TGTGCCAGCAGCTTCGGACGGTCCGAGCAGTACTTC

V gene: TRBV29-1
D gene: NA
J gene: TRBJ1-1
CDR3 length: 17
clone size: many
CDR3 protein: CSVSVQSLLKMNTEAFF
CDR3 DNA: TGCAGCGTTTCTGTCCAGAGCTTACTAAAGATGAACACTGAAGCTTTCTTT

V gene: TRBV19
D gene: TRBD1
J gene: TRBJ2-5
CDR3 length: 14
clone size: many
CDR3 protein: CASSATGLRETQYF
CDR3 DNA: TGTGCCAGTAGTGCGACAGGGTTGAGGGAGACCCAGTACTTC

V gene: TRBV7-9
D gene: TRBD2
J gene: TRBJ2-2
CDR3 length: 17
clone size: many
CDR3 protein: CASSWWTSGIRAGELFF
CDR3 DNA: TGTGCCAGCAGCTGGTGGACTAGCGGGATTAGGGCCGGGGAGCTGTTTTTT

V gene: TRBV6-9
D gene: NA
J gene: TRBJ1-1
CDR3 length: 16
clone size: many
CDR3 protein: CASSYGLDSRFTEAFF
CDR3 DNA: TGTGCCAGCAGTTACGGGTTGGACAGTCGGTTCACTGAAGCTTTCTTT

V gene: TRBV7-2
D gene: NA
J gene: TRBJ2-2
CDR3 length: 13
clone size: NA
CDR3 protein: CASSTLINGELFF
CDR3 DNA: TGTGCCAGCAGTACCCTAATAAACGGGGAGCTGTTTTTT

V gene: TRBV7-8
D gene: NA
J gene: TRBJ2-7
CDR3 length: 15
clone size: many
CDR3 protein: CASSAQGMGFYEQYF
CDR3 DNA: TGTGCCAGCAGCGCGCAGGGTATGGGATTTTACGAGCAGTACTTC

V gene: TRBV2
D gene: TRBD2
J gene: TRBJ2-7
CDR3 length: 15
clone size: many
CDR3 protein: CASSLAGGLSYEQYF
CDR3 DNA: TGTGCCAGCAGTTTAGCGGGAGGCCTATCCTACGAGCAGTACTTC

V gene: TRBV27
D gene: TRBD1
J gene: TRBJ2-1
CDR3 length: 15
clone size: many
CDR3 protein: CASTHLGQGDGEQFF
CDR3 DNA: TGTGCCAGCACCCACCTCGGACAGGGGGATGGTGAGCAGTTCTTC

V gene: TRBV20-1
D gene: NA
J gene: TRBJ2-1
CDR3 length: 16
clone size: few
CDR3 protein: CSAKASWGLLRNEQFF
CDR3 DNA: TGCAGTGCTAAAGCCAGTTGGGGGCTGCTGCGGAATGAGCAGTTCTTC